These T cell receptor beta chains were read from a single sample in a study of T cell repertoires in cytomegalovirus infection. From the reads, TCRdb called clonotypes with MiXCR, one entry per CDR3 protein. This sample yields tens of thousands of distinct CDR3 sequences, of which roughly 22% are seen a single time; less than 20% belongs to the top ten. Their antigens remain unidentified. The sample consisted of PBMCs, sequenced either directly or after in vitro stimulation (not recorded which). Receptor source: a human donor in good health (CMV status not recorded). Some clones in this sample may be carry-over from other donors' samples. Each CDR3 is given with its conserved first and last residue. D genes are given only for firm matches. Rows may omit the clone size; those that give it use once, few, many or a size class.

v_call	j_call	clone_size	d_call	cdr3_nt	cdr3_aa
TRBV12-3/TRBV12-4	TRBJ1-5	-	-	TGTGCCAGCAGCCCAGAACAGGGAATACAGCCCCAGCATTTT	CASSPEQGIQPQHF
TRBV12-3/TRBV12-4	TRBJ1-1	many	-	TGTGCCAGCAGTTTATATGACAGACTGGGCTTT	CASSLYDRLGF
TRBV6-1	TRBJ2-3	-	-	TGTGCCAGCAGTGAAGCTGGAGCAGATACGCAGTATTTT	CASSEAGADTQYF
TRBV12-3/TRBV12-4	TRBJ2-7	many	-	TGTGCCAGCAGTCCGTGGGGGACAATGGCCAACGAGCAGTACTTC	CASSPWGTMANEQYF
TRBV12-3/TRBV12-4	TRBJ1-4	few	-	TGTGCCAGCAGTTTTGGGCAAAGCCATGCAACTAATGAAAAACTGTTTTTT	CASSFGQSHATNEKLFF
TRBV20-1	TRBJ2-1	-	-	TGCAGTGCTAGCGAATGGGGCTCTTACAATGAGCAGTTCTTC	CSASEWGSYNEQFF
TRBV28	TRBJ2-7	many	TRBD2	TGTGCCAGCAGTCCCGCCGACGGGAGGGTAGGCGAGCAGTACTTC	CASSPADGRVGEQYF
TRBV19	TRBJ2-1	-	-	TGTGCCAGTAGTTTGGGCAGACATGAGCAGTTCTTC	CASSLGRHEQFF
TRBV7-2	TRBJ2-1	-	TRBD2	TGTGCCAGCAGCTTTACTAGCGGGGGAGTCTATGAGCAGTTCTTC	CASSFTSGGVYEQFF
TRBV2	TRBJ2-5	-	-	TGTGCCAGCAGTGAAGCCTCGTACCAAGAGACCCAGTACTTC	CASSEASYQETQYF
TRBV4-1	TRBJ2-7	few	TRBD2	TGCGCCAGCAGCCAGGCGGGAGGGCCCTCCTACGAGCAGTACTTC	CASSQAGGPSYEQYF
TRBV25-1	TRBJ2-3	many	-	TGTGCCAGCCGCGACTCGGCGCGATCGCAGTATTTT	CASRDSARSQYF
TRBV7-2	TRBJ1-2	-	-	TGTGCCAGCAGCCTAGGGGTTGGAGGCTACACCTTC	CASSLGVGGYTF
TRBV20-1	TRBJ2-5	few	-	TGCAGTGCTAGAGATCCGAAAGGGGAGGTAGAGACCCAGTACTTC	CSARDPKGEVETQYF
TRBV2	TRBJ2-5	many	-	TGTGCCAGCAGTGAAAACAGGGGGGGGATGACCCAGTACTTC	CASSENRGGMTQYF
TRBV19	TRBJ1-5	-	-	TGTGCCAGTAGCCTCGGACAGAGCAATCAGCCCCAGCATTTT	CASSLGQSNQPQHF
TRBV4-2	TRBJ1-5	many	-	TGTGCCAGCAGCCAAGATAACAGGGCGGAACAGCCCCAGCATTTT	CASSQDNRAEQPQHF
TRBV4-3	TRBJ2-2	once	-	TGCGCCAGCAGCCAAGATTGGATGGGGAGTCGCACCGGGGAGCTGTTTTTT	CASSQDWMGSRTGELFF
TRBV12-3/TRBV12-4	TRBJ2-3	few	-	TGTGCCAGCAGTTTAAGTAGAGATACGCAGTATTTT	CASSLSRDTQYF
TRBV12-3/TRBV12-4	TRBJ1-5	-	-	TGTGCCAGCAGTTTGGGAGCAGGGAGCAATCAGCCCCAGCATTTT	CASSLGAGSNQPQHF
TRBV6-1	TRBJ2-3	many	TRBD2	TGTGCCAGCAGTGGGGCGGGAGGCATAGATACGCAGTATTTT	CASSGAGGIDTQYF
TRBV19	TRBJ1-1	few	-	TGTGCCAGTAGTACGGCAGGGGAACAAGCTGAAGCTTTCTTT	CASSTAGEQAEAFF
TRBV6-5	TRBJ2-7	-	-	TGTGCCAGCAGTTACGGGCAGAACTCCTACGAGCAGTACTTC	CASSYGQNSYEQYF
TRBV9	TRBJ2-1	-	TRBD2	TGTGCCAGCAGCGCCTCTAGCGGGAGGGCCAATGAGCAGTTCTTC	CASSASSGRANEQFF
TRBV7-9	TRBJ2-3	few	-	TGTGCCAGCAGCTCCCTCCCCGGGAGCGTAACAGATACGCAGTATTTT	CASSSLPGSVTDTQYF
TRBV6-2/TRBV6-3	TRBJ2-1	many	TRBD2	TGTGCCAGCAGTTACTCGGCGGGGGGAGTAGACCTATACTACAATGAGCAGTTCTTC	CASSYSAGGVDLYYNEQFF
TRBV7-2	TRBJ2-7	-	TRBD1	TGTGCCAGCAGCCAGCCGGGACAGCCCTACGAGCAGTACTTC	CASSQPGQPYEQYF
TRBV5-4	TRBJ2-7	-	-	TGTGCCAGCAGCTTTCCCGGGAATCTACGAGCTCGAGAACACTTC	CASSFPGNLRAREHF
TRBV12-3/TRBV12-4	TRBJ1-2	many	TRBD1	TGTGCCAGCAGAACCGGGACAGGGACTTTAGGCTACACCTTC	CASRTGTGTLGYTF
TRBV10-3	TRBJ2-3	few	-	TGTGCCATCAGTGTGTCGGGAGAAGGAAGCACAGATACGCAGTATTTT	CAISVSGEGSTDTQYF